Following are 13 T cell receptor beta chains from one sample sequenced in a study of CD8+CD57+ T cells in acquired aplastic anemia. Genomic DNA served as template for TCR beta VDJ and CDR3 profiling. TCRdb re-analysed the reads in MiXCR, keeping a single row per CDR3 protein. Of around 430,000 distinct CDR3 sequences in the sample, around a third are singletons; the top ten hold approximately 0.82%. Only patients with CD8+CD57+ cell expansion on flow cytometry were chosen for sequencing. The specimen was sorted CD4+, CD8+, or CD8+CD57+ T cells (not recorded which) from PBMCs. Source of these receptors: a human donor with aplastic anemia.

The CDR3 DNA sequence: TGCGCCAGCAGCTTGTTAGGGTTACCCGGAAACACCATATATTTT. Its translation is CASSLLGLPGNTIYF. V and J are TRBV5-1 and TRBJ1-3; D is uncertain. There are 15 residues in the CDR3. The V gene's germline CDR1 is SGHRS and CDR2 YFSETQ. The V end was cut by 1 base, the J end by 4 bases, with 12 bases between.

This clonotype was observed many times. This sequence joins TRBV7-9 and TRBJ2-5, with D hard to call. V lost 2 bases, J lost 5 bases, and 12 bases lay in between. The CDR3 is made up of 14 amino acids. CDR1 and CDR2 from the germline V gene are SEHNR and FQNEAQ (reference sequence). CDR3 residues: CASSLLSTAETQYF. CDR3 sequence (DNA): TGTGCCAGCAGCTTACTGTCCACAGCGGAGACCCAGTACTTC.

The chain joins TRBV6-2 or TRBV6-3 to TRBJ2-7; D gene unclear. Trimming left V 0 bases short and J 4 bases short, with 7 bases between. This CDR3 is built from 13 residues. Germline CDR1 reads MNHEY; CDR2 reads SVGEGT. The chain's CDR3 is CASSYSDGYEQYF. The CDR3 DNA follows: TGTGCCAGCAGTTACTCGGACGGGTACGAGCAGTACTTC.

In its sample, this clonotype was seen many times. V and J are TRBV7-6 and TRBJ2-3, with 13 bases fitting TRBD2. CDR3 length: 16 amino acids. V shed 5 bases, J shed 2 bases, and the junction held 4 bases outside the gene matches. Germline V CDR1 and CDR2: SGHVS, FNYEAQ. CDR3 in amino acids: CASSRGTSGATDTQYF. CDR3 in DNA: TGTGCCAGCAGCCGTGGGACTAGCGGGGCCACAGATACGCAGTATTTT.

This clonotype was seen repeatedly, ten times or more. The gene calls are TRBV20-1 and TRBJ2-3; 11 nucleotides match TRBD2. The CDR3 is 13 residues long. The V gene end was trimmed by 6 bases and the J gene end by 8 bases; junction bases not matched to a gene: 7. Germline V gene sequence: CDR1 DFQATT, CDR2 SNEGSKA (reference sequence). In DNA form, the CDR3 reads TGCAGTGCCCTAATCCTAGCGGGAGGTACGCAGTATTTT. Amino acids: CSALILAGGTQYF.

The chain has TRBV6-1 and TRBJ1-2; D not resolved. There are 15 residues in the CDR3. The germline gives CDR1 MNHNS, CDR2 SASEGT. V was shortened by 8 bases and J by 4 bases, with 20 bases between the two germline ends. CDR3 residues: CASGTKGTPSYGYTF. The CDR3 bases are TGTGCCAGCGGCACGAAGGGCACACCCAGCTATGGCTACACCTTC.

The count of this clonotype is one. The chain combines TRBV12-3 or TRBV12-4 with TRBJ2-1; D perhaps matches TRBD2 (5 bases). V lost 9 bases and J lost 3, with 15 bases in between. CDR3 length: 14 residues. The CDR3 here is CASRGSGIYNEQFF. In DNA form, the CDR3 reads TGTGCCAGTCGAGGATCGGGGATCTACAATGAGCAGTTCTTC.

V and J are TRBV5-1 and TRBJ2-3; 8 bases agree with TRBD1. The germline CDR1 and CDR2 sequences are SGHRS and YFSETQ. The V and J ends lost 4 bases and 5 bases, in that order; junction bases with no gene match: 12. The CDR3 consists of 16 residues. DNA for the CDR3: TGCGCCAGCAGCGCCCGACAGGGGAAGAGTGTAGATACGCAGTATTTT. Translated: CASSARQGKSVDTQYF.

This clonotype was detected only once. This chain uses TRBV24-1 with TRBJ2-3, with 8 bases identical to TRBD1. J lost 2 bases, V lost 7 bases, and 7 bases had no gene match. The germline gives CDR1 KGHDR, CDR2 SFDVKD. The CDR3 runs to 15 residues. In DNA form, the CDR3 reads TGTGCCACCAGCCTATCAGGGGGCCACACAGATACGCAGTATTTT. Its translation: CATSLSGGHTDTQYF.

This clonotype has just a few counts. The V and J genes are TRBV5-6 and TRBJ1-3, with TRBD1 matching over 7 bases. Trimming removed 4 bases from V and 0 bases from J; junction bases left unmatched: 7. The germline CDR1 and CDR2 sequences are SGHDT and YYEEEE. CDR3 size: 16 residues. CDR3 amino acids: CASSTKGAPSGNTIYF. The CDR3 nucleotides are TGTGCCAGCAGCACTAAGGGGGCTCCCTCTGGAAACACCATATATTTT.

In its sample, this clonotype was seen once. This sequence joins TRBV25-1 and TRBJ1-2; TRBD1 agrees at 11 bases. CDR3 length equals 17 residues. V lost 5 bases to trimming and J lost 2 bases; unmatched junction nucleotides: 10. From germline, CDR1 is MGHDK and CDR2 SYGVNS. CDR3 amino acids: CASSPAVGDRGNYGYTF. As DNA, the CDR3 is TGTGCCAGCAGTCCCGCGGTTGGGGACAGGGGGAACTATGGCTACACCTTC.

A remark on this clonotype: A much more abundant neighbour one base away suggests this may be a read error. The chain couples TRBV2 to TRBJ2-7; D is perhaps TRBD2 (5 bases). Looked up from germline, CDR1 is SNHLY and CDR2 is FYNNEI. The CDR3 has 12 residues. Trimming took 4 bases from V and 6 from J, leaving 10 bases between them. This CDR3 reads CASSARGLEQYF. For the CDR3, the DNA is TGTGCCAGCAGTGCTCGGGGTCTCGAGCAGTACTTC.

This clonotype was counted only a few times. The chain employs TRBV5-4 and TRBJ1-1; TRBD1 matches at 10 bases. The CDR3 covers 16 residues. Germline V gives CDR1 SGHNT, CDR2 YYREEE (reference sequence). V was clipped by 2 bases and J by 3 bases; unmatched bases: 7. The CDR3 coding sequence is TGTGCCAGCAGCTTACCTCCCGGGACAGGGGACACTGAAGCTTTCTTT. Its translation is CASSLPPGTGDTEAFF.